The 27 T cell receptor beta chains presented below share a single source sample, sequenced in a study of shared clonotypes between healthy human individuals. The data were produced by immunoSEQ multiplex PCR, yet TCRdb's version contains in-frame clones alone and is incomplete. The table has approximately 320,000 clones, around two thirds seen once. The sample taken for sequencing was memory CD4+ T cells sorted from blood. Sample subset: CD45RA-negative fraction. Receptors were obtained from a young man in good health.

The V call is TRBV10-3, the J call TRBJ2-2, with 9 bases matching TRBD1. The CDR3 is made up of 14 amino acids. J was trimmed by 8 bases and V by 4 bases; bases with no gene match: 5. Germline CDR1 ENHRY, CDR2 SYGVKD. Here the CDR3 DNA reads TGTGCCATCAGTGTTACAGGGGGCAGAGGGGAGCTGTTTTTT. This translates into CAISVTGGRGELFF.

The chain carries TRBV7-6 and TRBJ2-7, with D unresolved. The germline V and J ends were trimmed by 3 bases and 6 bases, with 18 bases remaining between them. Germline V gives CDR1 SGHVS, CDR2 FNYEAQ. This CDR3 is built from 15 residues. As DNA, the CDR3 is TGTGCCAGCAGCTTTCAAATACTTCGCTCGTCCGAGCAGTACTTC. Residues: CASSFQILRSSEQYF.

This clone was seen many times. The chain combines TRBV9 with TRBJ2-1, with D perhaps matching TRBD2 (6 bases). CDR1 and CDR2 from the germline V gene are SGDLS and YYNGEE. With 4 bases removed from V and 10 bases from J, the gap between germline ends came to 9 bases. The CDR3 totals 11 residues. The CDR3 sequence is CASSFGLEQFF. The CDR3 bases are TGTGCCAGCAGCTTCGGACTAGAGCAGTTCTTC.

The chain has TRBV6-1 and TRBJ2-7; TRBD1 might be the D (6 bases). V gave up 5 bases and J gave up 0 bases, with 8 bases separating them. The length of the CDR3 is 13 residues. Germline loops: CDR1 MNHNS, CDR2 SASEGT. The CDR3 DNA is TGTGCCAGCAGTTGGACAGACTCCTACGAGCAGTACTTC. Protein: CASSWTDSYEQYF.

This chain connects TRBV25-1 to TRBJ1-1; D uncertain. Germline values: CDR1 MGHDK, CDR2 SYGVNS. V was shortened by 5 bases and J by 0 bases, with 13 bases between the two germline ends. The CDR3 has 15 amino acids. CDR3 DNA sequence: TGTGCCAGCAGTAGTAGCCTTAAAATGAACACTGAAGCTTTCTTT. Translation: CASSSSLKMNTEAFF.

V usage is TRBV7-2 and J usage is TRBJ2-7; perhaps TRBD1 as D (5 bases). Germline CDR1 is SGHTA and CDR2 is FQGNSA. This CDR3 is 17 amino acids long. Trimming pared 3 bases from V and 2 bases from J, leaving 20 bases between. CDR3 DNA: TGTGCCAGCAGCTTCCCGACAGTAGGCAGCAATCCCTACGAGCAGTACTTC. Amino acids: CASSFPTVGSNPYEQYF.

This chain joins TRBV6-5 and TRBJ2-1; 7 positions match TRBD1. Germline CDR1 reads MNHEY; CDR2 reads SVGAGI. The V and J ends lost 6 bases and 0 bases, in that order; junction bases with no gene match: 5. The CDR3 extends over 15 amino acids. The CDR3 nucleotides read TGTGCCAGCAGGCGACAGGGAAGCTCCTACAATGAGCAGTTCTTC. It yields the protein CASRRQGSSYNEQFF.

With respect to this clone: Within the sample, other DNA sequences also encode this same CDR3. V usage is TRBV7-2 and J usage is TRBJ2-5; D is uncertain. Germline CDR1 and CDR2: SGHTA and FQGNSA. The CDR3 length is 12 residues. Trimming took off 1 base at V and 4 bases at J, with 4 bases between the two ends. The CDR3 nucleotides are TGTGCCAGCAGCTTAGTACGAGAGACCCAGTACTTC. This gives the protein CASSLVRETQYF.

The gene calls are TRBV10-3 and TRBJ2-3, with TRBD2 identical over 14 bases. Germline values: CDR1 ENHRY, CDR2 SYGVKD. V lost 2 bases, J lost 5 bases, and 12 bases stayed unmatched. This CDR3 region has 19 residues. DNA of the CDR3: TGTGCCATCAGTGAGGCGGGACTAGCGGGAGTTCGAAGGGGAGATACGCAGTATTTT. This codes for CAISEAGLAGVRRGDTQYF.

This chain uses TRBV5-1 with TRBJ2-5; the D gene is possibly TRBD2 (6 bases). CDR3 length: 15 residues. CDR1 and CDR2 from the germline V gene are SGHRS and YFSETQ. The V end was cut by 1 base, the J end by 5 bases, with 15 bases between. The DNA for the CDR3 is TGCGCCAGCAGCTTGCATAGTGGCGGGATGGAGACCCAGTACTTC. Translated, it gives CASSLHSGGMETQYF.

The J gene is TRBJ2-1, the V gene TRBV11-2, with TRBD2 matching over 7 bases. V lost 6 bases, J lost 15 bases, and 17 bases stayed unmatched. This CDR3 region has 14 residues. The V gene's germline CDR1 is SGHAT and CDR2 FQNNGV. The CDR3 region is CASSRDGGSGTPFF. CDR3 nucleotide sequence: TGTGCCAGCAGTCGAGACGGCGGCAGCGGGACTCCGTTCTTC.

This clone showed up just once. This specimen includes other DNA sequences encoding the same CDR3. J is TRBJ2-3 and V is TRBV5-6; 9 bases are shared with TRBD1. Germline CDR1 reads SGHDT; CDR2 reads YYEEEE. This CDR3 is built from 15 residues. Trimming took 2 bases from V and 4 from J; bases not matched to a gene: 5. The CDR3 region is CASSLGGQGPDTQYF. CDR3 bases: TGTGCCAGCAGCTTAGGGGGACAGGGCCCAGATACGCAGTATTTT. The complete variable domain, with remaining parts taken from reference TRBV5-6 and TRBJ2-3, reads DAGVTQSPTHLIKTRGQQVTLRCSPKSGHDTVSWYQQALGQGPQFIFQYYEEEERQRGNFPDRFSGHQFPNYSSELNVNALLLGDSALYLCASSLGGQGPDTQYFGPGTRLTVL.

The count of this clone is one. The chain's CDR3 is CASSNGRTLFQETQYF. The CDR3 DNA is TGTGCCAGTAGCAACGGGAGGACCCTCTTCCAAGAGACCCAGTACTTC. The V gene is TRBV19, the J gene TRBJ2-5, with TRBD2 identical over 7 bases. Germline V lookup: CDR1 LNHDA, CDR2 SQIVND (reference sequence). The junction had 11 bases not matched to a gene; V was cut back by 6 bases and J by 1 base. The CDR3 runs to 16 residues.

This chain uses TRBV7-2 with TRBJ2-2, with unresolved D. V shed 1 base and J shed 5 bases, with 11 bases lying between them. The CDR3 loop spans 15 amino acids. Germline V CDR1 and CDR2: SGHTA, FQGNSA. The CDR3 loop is CASSLERGWTGELFF. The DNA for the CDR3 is TGTGCCAGCAGCTTAGAGCGAGGATGGACCGGGGAGCTGTTTTTT.

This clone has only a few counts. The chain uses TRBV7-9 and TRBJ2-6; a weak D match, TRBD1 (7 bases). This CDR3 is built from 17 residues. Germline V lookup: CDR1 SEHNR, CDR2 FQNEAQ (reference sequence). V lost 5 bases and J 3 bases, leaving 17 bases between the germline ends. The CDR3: CASSTQDRRVGANVLTF. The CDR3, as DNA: TGTGCCAGCAGCACCCAGGACAGGAGGGTTGGGGCCAACGTCCTGACTTTC.

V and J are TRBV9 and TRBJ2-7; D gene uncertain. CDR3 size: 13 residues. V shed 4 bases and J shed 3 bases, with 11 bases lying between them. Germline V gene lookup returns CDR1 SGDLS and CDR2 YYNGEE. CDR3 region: CASSPQGLYEQYF. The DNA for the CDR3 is TGTGCCAGCAGCCCCCAAGGGCTCTACGAGCAGTACTTC.

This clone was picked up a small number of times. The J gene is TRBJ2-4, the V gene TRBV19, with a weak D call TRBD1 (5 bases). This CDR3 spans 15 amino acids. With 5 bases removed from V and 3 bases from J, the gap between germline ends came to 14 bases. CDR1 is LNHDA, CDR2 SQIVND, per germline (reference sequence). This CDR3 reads CASSSQGRIKNIQYF. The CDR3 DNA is TGTGCCAGTAGTTCCCAGGGAAGAATCAAAAACATTCAGTACTTC.

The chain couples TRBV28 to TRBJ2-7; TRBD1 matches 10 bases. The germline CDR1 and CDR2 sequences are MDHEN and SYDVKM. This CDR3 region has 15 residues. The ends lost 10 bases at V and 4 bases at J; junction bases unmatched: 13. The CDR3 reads CAIPNLGQGKYEQYF. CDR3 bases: TGTGCCATTCCGAATTTGGGACAGGGGAAATACGAGCAGTACTTC.

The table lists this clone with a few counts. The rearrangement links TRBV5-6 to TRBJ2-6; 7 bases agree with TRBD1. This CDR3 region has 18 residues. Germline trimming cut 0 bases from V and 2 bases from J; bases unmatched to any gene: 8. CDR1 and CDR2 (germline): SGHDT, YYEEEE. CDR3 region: CASSLARQGWAGANVLTF. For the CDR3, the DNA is TGTGCCAGCAGCTTGGCCAGACAGGGCTGGGCTGGGGCCAACGTCCTGACTTTC.

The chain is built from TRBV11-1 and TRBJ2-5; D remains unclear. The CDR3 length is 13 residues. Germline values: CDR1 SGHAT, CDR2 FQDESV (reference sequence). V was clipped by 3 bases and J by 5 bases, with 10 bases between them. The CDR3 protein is CASSFKGTETQYF. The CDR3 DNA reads TGTGCCAGCAGCTTCAAGGGTACGGAGACCCAGTACTTC.

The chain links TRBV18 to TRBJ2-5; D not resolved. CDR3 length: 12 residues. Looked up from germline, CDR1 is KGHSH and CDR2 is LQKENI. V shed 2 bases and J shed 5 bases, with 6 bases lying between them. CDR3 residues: CASSPGSETQYF. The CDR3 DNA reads TGTGCCAGCTCACCAGGCTCCGAGACCCAGTACTTC.

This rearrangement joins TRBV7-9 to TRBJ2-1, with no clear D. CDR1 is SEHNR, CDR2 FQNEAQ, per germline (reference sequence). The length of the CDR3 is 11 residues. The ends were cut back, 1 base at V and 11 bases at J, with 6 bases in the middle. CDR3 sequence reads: CASSLGDKQFF. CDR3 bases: TGTGCCAGCAGCTTAGGTGACAAGCAGTTCTTC.

In DNA, the CDR3 is TGTGCCACCAGCGGCCGACTGGCCTACGAGCAGTACTTC. This encodes CATSGRLAYEQYF. The chain employs TRBV15 and TRBJ2-7; D ambiguous. CDR1 and CDR2 (germline): LNHNV, YYDKDF (reference sequence). Trimming took off 5 bases at V and 2 bases at J, with 10 bases between the two ends. This CDR3 comprises 13 residues.

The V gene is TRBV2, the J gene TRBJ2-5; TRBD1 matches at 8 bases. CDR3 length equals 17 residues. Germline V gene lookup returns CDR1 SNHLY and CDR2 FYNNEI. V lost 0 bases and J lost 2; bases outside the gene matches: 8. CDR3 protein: CASSEAVAGGIQETQYF. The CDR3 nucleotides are TGTGCCAGCAGTGAAGCTGTCGCAGGGGGCATACAAGAGACCCAGTACTTC.

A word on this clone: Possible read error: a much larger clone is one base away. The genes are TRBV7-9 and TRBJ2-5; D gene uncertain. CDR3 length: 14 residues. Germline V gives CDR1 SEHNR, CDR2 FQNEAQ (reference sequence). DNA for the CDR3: TGTGCCAGCAGTCCCCGGCTTGGTCAAGGGACCCAGTACTTC. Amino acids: CASSPRLGQGTQYF.

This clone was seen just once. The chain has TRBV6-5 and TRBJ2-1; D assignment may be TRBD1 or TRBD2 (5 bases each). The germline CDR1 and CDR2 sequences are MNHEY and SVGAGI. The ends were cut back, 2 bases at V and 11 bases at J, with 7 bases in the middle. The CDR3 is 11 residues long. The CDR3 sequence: CASSYPGQQFF. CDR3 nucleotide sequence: TGTGCCAGCAGTTACCCGGGGCAGCAGTTCTTC.

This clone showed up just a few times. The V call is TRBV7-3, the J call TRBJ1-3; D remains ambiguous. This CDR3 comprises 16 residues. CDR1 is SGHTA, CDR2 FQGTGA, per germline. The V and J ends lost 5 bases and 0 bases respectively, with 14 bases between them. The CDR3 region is CASSPNPPTSGNTIYF. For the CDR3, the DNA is TGTGCCAGCAGCCCCAACCCACCTACCTCTGGAAACACCATATATTTT.